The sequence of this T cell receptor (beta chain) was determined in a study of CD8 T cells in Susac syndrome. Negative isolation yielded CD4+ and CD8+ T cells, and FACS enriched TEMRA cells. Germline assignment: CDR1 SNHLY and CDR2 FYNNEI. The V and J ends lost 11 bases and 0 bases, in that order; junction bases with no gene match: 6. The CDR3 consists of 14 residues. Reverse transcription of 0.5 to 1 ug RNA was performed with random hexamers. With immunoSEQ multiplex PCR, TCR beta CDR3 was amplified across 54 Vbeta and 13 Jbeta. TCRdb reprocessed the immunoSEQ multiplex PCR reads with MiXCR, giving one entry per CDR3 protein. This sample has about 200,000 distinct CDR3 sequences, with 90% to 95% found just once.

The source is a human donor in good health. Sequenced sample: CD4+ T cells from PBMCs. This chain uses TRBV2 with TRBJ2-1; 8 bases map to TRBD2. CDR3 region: CAGEAGASYNEQFF. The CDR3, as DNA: TGTGCCGGGGAAGCGGGAGCCTCCTACAATGAGCAGTTCTTC.